This T cell receptor (beta chain) was recorded in a study of T-cell reconstitution after alpha-beta-depleted transplantation in children. In this sample, this clonotype turned up a few times. This sample's TCRbeta library carried unique molecular identifier barcodes. TCRdb used MiXCR to reprocess the PCR reads, holding one entry per CDR3 protein. The sample yields hundreds of thousands of distinct CDR3 sequences, around a sixth seen once. CDR1 and CDR2 (germline): DFQATT, SNEGSKA (reference sequence). This CDR3 comprises 16 residues. The ends lost 5 bases at V and 7 bases at J; junction bases unmatched: 16.

The rearrangement uses TRBV20-1 and TRBJ2-3, with TRBD1 matching 9 bases. The receptor comes from a human donor who donated a stem cell graft to a child with acute myeloid leukemia. The input for sequencing was PBMCs from the stem cell graft donor, taken from the stem cell graft. The CDR3: CSAQKAGTGMLNTQYF. CDR3 in DNA: TGCAGTGCTCAAAAAGCCGGGACAGGGATGTTAAATACGCAGTATTTT.